One and the same sample provided the 30 T cell receptor beta chains below, sequenced in a study of T cell repertoires in cytomegalovirus infection. These TCRs' antigens remain unknown. A single record per CDR3 protein comes from TCRdb applying MiXCR to the reads. The table shows about 920,000 distinct CDR3 sequences, with approximately 33% occurring only once. The material sequenced was cultured CD8+ T cells from PBMCs, taken from culture after CMV antigen stimulation. These receptor sequences come from a human donor in good health (CMV status not recorded). Some clones in this sample may be carry-over from other donors' samples.

This clonotype was counted a few times. The junction departs from germline at one end; a sequencing error may be responsible. The J gene is TRBJ2-7, the V gene TRBV7-6; 9 bases match TRBD1. The CDR3 extends over 16 amino acids. Germline V gives CDR1 SGHVS, CDR2 FNYEAQ. Here the CDR3 DNA reads TGTGCTAGCAGCCCAAGCCCCGGGACAGGGTTCGGCGAGCAGTACTTC. Amino acids: CASSPSPGTGFGEQYF.

This sequence joins TRBV7-8 and TRBJ1-1; D is unclear. Trimming shortened V by 7 bases and J by 6 bases, and 9 bases separated the two germline ends. The CDR3 sequence is 11 residues long. CDR1 is SGHVS and CDR2 is FQNEAQ in the germline V gene. The CDR3 DNA is TGTGCCAGCATCACTAAAGCTGAAGCTTTCTTT. It encodes CASITKAEAFF.

Points on this clonotype: It is unclear where the CDR3 begins or ends on the DNA, so no DNA is shown, and the CDR3 is as TCRdb lists it. The chain's CDR3 is CASSPFQVGQGTFF. The rearrangement links TRBV18 to TRBJ1-1; no check of the table's D call, TRBD1, against the DNA was made. From its first to its last residue, the CDR3 has 14 amino acids. The germline V gene has CDR1 KGHSH and CDR2 LQKENI.

To note about this clonotype: This clone may be a read error of a much larger clone one base away. The V gene is TRBV7-6, the J gene TRBJ1-5; D not certain. CDR1 and CDR2 from the germline V gene are SGHVS and FNYEAQ. The CDR3 is made up of 16 amino acids. The CDR3 sequence: CANSPPGLSSNQPQHF. The DNA for the CDR3 is TGTGCCAACAGCCCACCCGGATTAAGTAGCAATCAGCCCCAGCATTTT.

This clonotype was observed a few times. CDR3 bases: TGTGCCAGCAGCTTAGTGAGGGATCAGCCCCAGCATTTT. Translation gives CASSLVRDQPQHF. The chain uses TRBV7-6 and TRBJ1-5; no clear D. Trimming stripped 1 base from V and 5 bases from J, with 6 bases between. The CDR3 sequence is 13 residues long. Germline CDR1 is SGHVS and CDR2 is FNYEAQ.

The rearrangement links TRBV9 to TRBJ1-1, with D possibly TRBD1 on 6 matching bases. Germline V CDR1 and CDR2: SGDLS, YYNGEE. The CDR3 consists of 16 residues. Trimming shortened V by 0 bases and J by 0 bases, and 12 bases separated the two germline ends. CDR3 DNA sequence: TGTGCCAGCAGCGTAGAGCTCAACAGGGTGAACACTGAAGCTTTCTTT. Amino acids: CASSVELNRVNTEAFF.

This clonotype has a single count. One end of the junction fails to match germline, which may point to a read error. The chain uses TRBV20-1 and TRBJ2-6; D not resolved. Germline lookup yields CDR1 DFQATT and CDR2 SNEGSKA (reference sequence). This CDR3 is built from 15 residues. CDR3 DNA sequence: TGCAGTGCGGAGAAGCGCGTCTCTGGGACCAACGTCCTGACTTTC. Translation gives CSAEKRVSGTNVLTF.

The sample holds many counts of this clonotype. The CDR3 DNA sequence: TGTGCCAGCAAGAGGGACAGGGGCCCCGAGCAGTTCTTC. The encoded protein is CASKRDRGPEQFF. The genes are TRBV2 and TRBJ2-1; 10 bases align to TRBD1. Germline CDR1 and CDR2: SNHLY and FYNNEI. With V trimmed by 7 bases and J by 10 bases, 7 bases remained unmatched. The CDR3 spans 13 residues.

The V gene is TRBV19, the J gene TRBJ1-2, with D tentatively TRBD1 (5 bases). Trimming shortened V by 8 bases and J by 4 bases, and 11 bases separated the two germline ends. The germline CDR1 and CDR2 sequences are LNHDA and SQIVND (reference sequence). The CDR3 length is 12 residues. The CDR3 region is CASRGRGYGYTF. The CDR3 nucleotides read TGTGCCAGTCGGGGGAGGGGCTATGGCTACACCTTC.

This clonotype has more than one count but fewer than ten. This sequence joins TRBV7-9 and TRBJ2-3; tentative D call: TRBD2 (6 bases). The germline V gene has CDR1 SEHNR and CDR2 FQNEAQ (reference sequence). This CDR3 has 16 amino acids. Trimming took 0 bases from V and 0 from J, leaving 10 bases between them. The CDR3 protein is CASSLAGGSSTDTQYF. The CDR3 nucleotides read TGTGCCAGCAGCTTAGCGGGGGGATCTAGCACAGATACGCAGTATTTT.

This clonotype has a single count. The rearrangement joins TRBV20-1 to TRBJ2-7; 8 nucleotides line up with TRBD1. The germline CDR1 and CDR2 sequences are DFQATT and SNEGSKA (reference sequence). The CDR3 loop spans 13 amino acids. V dropped 3 bases and J dropped 1; count of bases not matched to a gene: 2. CDR3 coding DNA: TGCAGTGCTAGGGGACAGGTTTCCTACGAGCAGTACGTC. Encoded protein: CSARGQVSYEQYV.

The V call is TRBV19, the J call TRBJ1-1; D gene uncertain. Germline V gene data show CDR1 as LNHDA and CDR2 as SQIVND (reference sequence). The CDR3 length is 15 residues. Trimming removed 3 bases from V and 4 bases from J, with 15 bases in between. CDR3 loop: CASSMMGSPGTEAFF. The DNA of the CDR3 is TGTGCCAGTAGTATGATGGGGAGTCCGGGCACTGAAGCTTTCTTT.

The V call is TRBV7-9, the J call TRBJ2-5; no clear D. V was pared by 1 base and J by 2 bases, with 11 bases between. The CDR3 loop spans 15 amino acids. Germline V gene data show CDR1 as SEHNR and CDR2 as FQNEAQ (reference sequence). The DNA of the CDR3 is TGTGCCAGCAGCTTAGTTTCCAGCGAACAAGAGACCCAGTACTTC. Protein: CASSLVSSEQETQYF.

This sequence joins TRBV28 and TRBJ2-1; a possible D gene is TRBD1 (5 bases). V was shortened by 6 bases and J by 0 bases, with 15 bases between the two germline ends. Germline V gene sequence: CDR1 MDHEN, CDR2 SYDVKM. The CDR3 runs 16 residues. This CDR3 is CASSLPQGFSYNEQFF. CDR3 nucleotides: TGTGCCAGCAGCCTACCTCAGGGTTTCTCCTACAATGAGCAGTTCTTC.

This clonotype was detected many times. Germline and junction disagree at one end, which may indicate a read error. This chain connects TRBV7-7 to TRBJ2-1, with D possibly TRBD1 on 5 matching bases. CDR3 length equals 14 residues. CDR1 is SSHAT, CDR2 FNYEAQ, per germline (reference sequence). CDR3 bases: TGTGCTAGCAGCTCGGCAGGGCGGTACAATGAGCAGTTCTTC. It translates to CASSSAGRYNEQFF.

This clonotype was detected a few times. This chain links TRBV2 with TRBJ2-6, with TRBD1 matching 9 bases. This CDR3 spans 15 amino acids. The trim removed 5 bases at V and 3 bases at J, leaving 2 bases unmatched. The germline gives CDR1 SNHLY, CDR2 FYNNEI. The CDR3 region is CASSTGGVGANVLTF. DNA of the CDR3: TGTGCCAGCAGTACAGGGGGCGTTGGGGCCAACGTCCTGACTTTC.

This chain uses TRBV7-6 with TRBJ2-3; D is tentatively TRBD1 or TRBD2 (5 bases each). From germline, CDR1 is SGHVS and CDR2 FNYEAQ. The ends were cut back, 5 bases at V and 5 bases at J, with 11 bases in the middle. This CDR3 has 13 amino acids. The CDR3 is CASSRDHKDTQYF. Here the CDR3 DNA reads TGTGCCAGCAGCCGGGACCATAAAGATACGCAGTATTTT.

This rearrangement joins TRBV6-2 or TRBV6-3 to TRBJ2-5; D is undetermined. This CDR3 comprises 14 residues. V was clipped by 4 bases and J by 1 base, with 10 bases between them. Per germline, CDR1 MNHEY and CDR2 SVGEGT. CDR3 bases: TGTGCCAGCAGTTCTTGGCAAATCCAAGAGACCCAGTACTTC. It codes for CASSSWQIQETQYF.

The CDR3 nucleotides read TGTGTCAGCAGTCCCCGGGACGGCCCCTACGAGCAGTACGTC. This encodes CVSSPRDGPYEQYV. The rearrangement links TRBV27 to TRBJ2-7; D assignment may be TRBD1 or TRBD2 (5 bases each). This CDR3 is 14 amino acids long. From germline, CDR1 is MNHEY and CDR2 SMNVEV (reference sequence).

This clonotype was seen more than once but under ten times. The chain has TRBV4-1 and TRBJ1-5; a weak D match, TRBD1 (6 bases). Germline CDR1 and CDR2: MGHRA and YSYEKL. This CDR3 is built from 15 residues. Trimming took off 2 bases at V and 4 bases at J, with 12 bases between the two ends. In DNA form, the CDR3 reads TGCGCCAGCAGCCAAACCCGGACAGCTAATCAGCCCCAGCATTTT. Encoded protein: CASSQTRTANQPQHF.

A few counts support this clonotype. The chain links TRBV15 to TRBJ1-1; weak D call: TRBD1 (5 bases). The V gene's germline CDR1 is LNHNV and CDR2 YYDKDF (reference sequence). This CDR3 contains 15 residues. V was cut by 3 bases and J by 4 bases, with 15 bases left in between. The CDR3 here is CATSRSLGVGTEAFF. For the CDR3, the DNA is TGTGCCACCAGCAGGTCATTAGGGGTCGGCACTGAAGCTTTCTTT.

This clonotype was picked up many times. V is TRBV7-2 and J is TRBJ2-2; TRBD1 is a possible D gene (5 bases). The CDR3 length is 16 residues. Germline CDR1 and CDR2: SGHTA and FQGNSA. Trimming left V 2 bases short and J 1 base short, with 11 bases between. This chain's CDR3 is CASSLNSQGNTGELFF. CDR3 coding DNA: TGTGCCAGCAGCTTAAACTCGCAGGGGAACACCGGGGAGCTGTTTTTT.

The chain couples TRBV20-1 to TRBJ1-2; D is ambiguous. The CDR3 is 13 amino acids. Germline CDR1 and CDR2: DFQATT and SNEGSKA (reference sequence). Trimming took 6 bases from V and 4 from J, leaving 15 bases between them. CDR3: CSARAGEVYGYTF. The CDR3 DNA sequence: TGCAGTGCCCGAGCAGGTGAAGTCTATGGCTACACCTTC.

The V and J genes are TRBV29-1 and TRBJ2-1; D call uncertain. V shed 3 bases and J shed 6 bases, with 15 bases lying between them. The V gene's germline CDR1 is SQVTM and CDR2 ANQGSEA. This CDR3 is 14 amino acids long. As DNA, the CDR3 is TGCAGCGTTGATGGGGTAGGCTCGGGCAATGAGCAGTTCTTC. This sequence encodes CSVDGVGSGNEQFF.

This clonotype was counted at least ten times. V gene TRBV7-8 combines with J gene TRBJ2-7, with 10 bases matching TRBD1. CDR3 size: 15 residues. From germline, CDR1 is SGHVS and CDR2 FQNEAQ. V shed 3 bases and J 2 bases; nucleotides not matched to a gene: 4. This CDR3 is CASSFRDRGPYEQYV. The CDR3 DNA reads TGTGCCAGCAGCTTCAGGGACAGGGGACCCTACGAGCAGTACGTC.

The V gene is TRBV7-9, the J gene TRBJ2-3; 8 positions match TRBD1. Germline V gives CDR1 SEHNR, CDR2 FQNEAQ (reference sequence). The CDR3 runs 15 residues. The V and J ends lost 4 bases and 2 bases, in that order; junction bases with no gene match: 5. CDR3: CASSSRDRHTDTQYF. The CDR3 DNA sequence: TGTGCCAGCAGCTCTCGGGACAGGCACACAGATACGCAGTATTTT.

This clonotype was seen repeatedly, ten times or more. V and J are TRBV27 and TRBJ1-1, with a tentative D call TRBD1 (5 bases). The CDR3 has 14 residues. Trimming removed 4 bases from V and 0 bases from J, with 9 bases in between. Germline assignment: CDR1 MNHEY and CDR2 SMNVEV (reference sequence). DNA for the CDR3: TGTGCCAGCAGTTCCGGGGGGGTGAACACTGAAGCTTTCTTT. Encoded protein: CASSSGGVNTEAFF.

Remarks on this clonotype: This sequence may be a read error, since a much larger clone differs from it by one base. This sequence joins TRBV7-4 and TRBJ2-1; 9 bases map to TRBD2. Germline assignment: CDR1 SGHVT and CDR2 SQSDAQ. The CDR3 runs to 16 residues. CDR3 residues: CASCLAGDMFYNEQFF. The CDR3 nucleotides are TGTGCCAGCTGCTTAGCGGGGGACATGTTCTACAATGAGCAGTTCTTC.

This chain uses TRBV27 with TRBJ2-1; D might be TRBD2 (6 bases). Trimming removed 5 bases at V and 4 bases at J, with 15 bases between. CDR3 length: 15 residues. The germline V gene encodes CDR1 MNHEY and CDR2 SMNVEV (reference sequence). For the CDR3, the DNA is TGTGCCAGCAGTCCCGGGAGTAGCGAGTACAATGAGCAGTTCTTC. Its protein product is CASSPGSSEYNEQFF.

Worth noting for this clonotype: A much larger clone sits a single nucleotide away, making a read error possible. The V call is TRBV7-9, the J call TRBJ1-2; D remains ambiguous. This CDR3 is 13 amino acids long. CDR1 and CDR2 (germline): SEHNR, FQNEAQ (reference sequence). In DNA, the CDR3 is TGTTCCAGCAGCTTAGACGGGAAGGGTGGCTACACCTTC. It specifies CSSSLDGKGGYTF.